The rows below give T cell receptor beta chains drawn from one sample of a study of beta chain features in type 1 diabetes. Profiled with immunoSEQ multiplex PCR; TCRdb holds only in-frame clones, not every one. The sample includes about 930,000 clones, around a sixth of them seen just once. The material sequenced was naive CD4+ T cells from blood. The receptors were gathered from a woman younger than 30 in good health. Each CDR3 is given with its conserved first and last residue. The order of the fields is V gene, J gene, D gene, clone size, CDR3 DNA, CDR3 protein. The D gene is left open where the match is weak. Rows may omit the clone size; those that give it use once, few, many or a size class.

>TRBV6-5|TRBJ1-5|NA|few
TGTGCCAGCAGCTCGGGACAAGGCCCCAATCAGCCCCAGCATTTT
CASSSGQGPNQPQHF
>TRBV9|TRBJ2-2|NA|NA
TGTGCCAGCAGCGTAGACTTAGCGAACACCGGGGAGCTGTTTTTT
CASSVDLANTGELFF
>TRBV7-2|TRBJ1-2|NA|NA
TGTGCCAGCTCCGAAGCACCCCTAAGCCACGGTGGCTACACCTTC
CASSEAPLSHGGYTF
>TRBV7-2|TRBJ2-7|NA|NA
TGTGCCAGCAGCTTTACCTACGAGCAGTACTTC
CASSFTYEQYF
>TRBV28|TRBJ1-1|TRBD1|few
TGTGCCAGCAGTTTAGGGGACAGATTGAACACTGAAGCTTTCTTT
CASSLGDRLNTEAFF
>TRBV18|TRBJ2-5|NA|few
TGTGCCAGCTCAACAGGATTCCAAGAGACCCAGTACTTC
CASSTGFQETQYF
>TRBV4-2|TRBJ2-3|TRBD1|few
TGTGCCAGCAGCCAAGGGACAGGGAGCACAGATACGCAGTATTTT
CASSQGTGSTDTQYF
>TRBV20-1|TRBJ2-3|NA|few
TGCAGTGCTAGTACGGCAAATACGCAGTATTTT
CSASTANTQYF
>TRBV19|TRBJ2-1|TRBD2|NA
TGTGCCAGTAGCCGAGAACTATCGGGAGCGGGATTTTGGTCCTACAATGAGCAGTTCTTC
CASSRELSGAGFWSYNEQFF
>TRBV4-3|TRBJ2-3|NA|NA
TGCGCCAGCAGCCAAGTCAGGGAACTGCCAGATACGCAGTATTTT
CASSQVRELPDTQYF
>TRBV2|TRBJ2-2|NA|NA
TGTGCCAGCAGTGAAGTTTACAGGAGCACCGGGGAGCTGTTTTTT
CASSEVYRSTGELFF
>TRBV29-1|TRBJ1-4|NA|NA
TGCAGCGTGGGGCGACAGAGTAATGAAAAACTGTTTTTT
CSVGRQSNEKLFF
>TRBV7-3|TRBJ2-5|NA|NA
TGTGCCAGCAGCTTTGGGCAGGGAGAGACCCAGTACTTC
CASSFGQGETQYF
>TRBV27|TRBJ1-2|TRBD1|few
TGTGCCAGCAGTAGAACCGGGACAGTAACCTATGGCTACACCTTC
CASSRTGTVTYGYTF
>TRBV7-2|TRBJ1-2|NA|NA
TGTGCCAGCAGCTTAGGGGTGACCCCTAACTATGGCTACACCTTC
CASSLGVTPNYGYTF
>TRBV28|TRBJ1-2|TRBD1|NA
TGTGCCAGCAGCCTGGGACAGGCGAATGGCTACACCTTC
CASSLGQANGYTF
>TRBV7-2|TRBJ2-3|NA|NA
TGTGCCACGCTCGTGGATTTTGGATCAGATACGCAGTATTTT
CATLVDFGSDTQYF
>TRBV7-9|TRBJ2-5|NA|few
TGTGCCAGCAGCTCCATGGGGACCCAACAAGAGACCCAGTACTTC
CASSSMGTQQETQYF
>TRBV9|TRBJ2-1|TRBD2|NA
TGTGCCAGCAGCGTTACTAGCGGGAGGGCGTCGGGGACTGGTGAGCAGTTCTTC
CASSVTSGRASGTGEQFF
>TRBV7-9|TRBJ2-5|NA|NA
TGTGCCAGCAGCTTAACTTCCGGGGCCCAGAGCCAGTACTTC
CASSLTSGAQSQYF
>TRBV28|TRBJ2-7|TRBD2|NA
TGTGCCAGCACCACCGGACTAGCTAGCTACGAGCAGTACTTC
CASTTGLASYEQYF
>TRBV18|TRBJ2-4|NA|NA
TGTGCCAGCTCACCAGGTCAGGGACCGAACATTCAGTACTTC
CASSPGQGPNIQYF